These T cell receptor beta chains were read from a single sample in a study of technical replicates of blood from four donors. Assay: immunoSEQ multiplex PCR; the TCRdb copy retains only in-frame clones and omits some. The top ten hold about 0.27% of the sample, which has fewer than 90,000 clones, roughly 94% seen once. Material: T cells isolated from PBMCs. All receptors derive from a human donor in good health. The CDR3 runs from the conserved cysteine through the conserved F or W. The D gene is left open where the match is weak. Clone size, where shown, is once, few, many, or a class for clones that have expanded.

abundance: NA; j_gene: TRBJ2-4; d_gene: TRBD2; v_gene: TRBV7-9; CDR3nt: TGTGCCAGCAGCCCAATACCCGGCCCAGGGCCGGGGGGCATTCAGTACTTC; CDR3aa: CASSPIPGPGPGGIQYF
abundance: NA; j_gene: TRBJ1-4; d_gene: TRBD1; v_gene: TRBV4-1; CDR3nt: TGCGCCAGCAGCCTCAGACAGGGGGCGGGGGAAAAACTGTTTTTT; CDR3aa: CASSLRQGAGEKLFF
abundance: NA; j_gene: TRBJ1-2; d_gene: NA; v_gene: TRBV19; CDR3nt: TGTGCCAGTAGTAAATACAGGGAAGGCGTGAAGGTAGACTATGGCTACACCTTC; CDR3aa: CASSKYREGVKVDYGYTF
abundance: NA; j_gene: TRBJ2-3; d_gene: NA; v_gene: TRBV9; CDR3nt: TGTGCCAGCAGCGTAGGGCTAGCGAGGTCCAATACGCAGTATTTT; CDR3aa: CASSVGLARSNTQYF
abundance: NA; j_gene: TRBJ1-2; d_gene: TRBD1; v_gene: TRBV27; CDR3nt: TGTGCCAGCAGGGAATCCACGGGACAGGGGGCCTATGGCTACACCTTC; CDR3aa: CASRESTGQGAYGYTF
abundance: NA; j_gene: TRBJ2-7; d_gene: NA; v_gene: TRBV5-4; CDR3nt: TGTGCCAGCAGCCCGGGACTGGGAGGCTACGAGCAGTACTTC; CDR3aa: CASSPGLGGYEQYF
abundance: NA; j_gene: TRBJ2-2; d_gene: NA; v_gene: TRBV19; CDR3nt: TGTGCCAGTAGTATAAAAATAGCCGGCACCGGGGAGCTGTTTTTT; CDR3aa: CASSIKIAGTGELFF
abundance: NA; j_gene: TRBJ2-1; d_gene: TRBD2; v_gene: TRBV9; CDR3nt: TGTGCCAGCAGCCCCGGACTAGCGGGAGTGAAAGGGTACAATGAGCAGTTCTTC; CDR3aa: CASSPGLAGVKGYNEQFF
abundance: NA; j_gene: TRBJ2-2; d_gene: TRBD1; v_gene: TRBV19; CDR3nt: TGTGCCAGTAGTATCGACAACAGGGGGCATGGTAACACCGGGGAGCTGTTTTTT; CDR3aa: CASSIDNRGHGNTGELFF
abundance: NA; j_gene: TRBJ2-7; d_gene: NA; v_gene: TRBV12-1; CDR3nt: TGTGCCAGCAGCTCGATGGGCCGCCGAGAAACCCAGGACGAGCAGTACTTC; CDR3aa: CASSSMGRRETQDEQYF
abundance: NA; j_gene: TRBJ2-1; d_gene: TRBD1; v_gene: TRBV6-5; CDR3nt: TGTGCCAGCAGTTACCCAGGACAGGGGGCATCCAATGAGCAGTTCTTC; CDR3aa: CASSYPGQGASNEQFF
abundance: once; j_gene: TRBJ2-3; d_gene: TRBD2; v_gene: TRBV7-2; CDR3nt: TGTGCCAGCAGCTCGCGACTAGCCGCAGATACGCAGTATTTT; CDR3aa: CASSSRLAADTQYF
abundance: NA; j_gene: TRBJ2-1; d_gene: TRBD2; v_gene: TRBV2; CDR3nt: TGTGCCAGCAGCGGGCGGCCTAGCGGGATGGGGAGCTCCTACAATGAGCAGTTCTTC; CDR3aa: CASSGRPSGMGSSYNEQFF
abundance: NA; j_gene: TRBJ2-7; d_gene: NA; v_gene: TRBV7-8; CDR3nt: TGTGCCAGCAGCTGGGGGACGGGAGCCTACGAGCAGTACTTC; CDR3aa: CASSWGTGAYEQYF
abundance: NA; j_gene: TRBJ2-7; d_gene: NA; v_gene: TRBV15; CDR3nt: TGTGCCACCAGCAGAGATGCAGGGGACACCTACGAGCAGTACTTC; CDR3aa: CATSRDAGDTYEQYF
abundance: NA; j_gene: TRBJ1-6; d_gene: NA; v_gene: TRBV21-1; CDR3nt: TGTGCCAGCAGCAAGGGCACAGGTTCACTACAAAATTCACCCCTCCACTTT; CDR3aa: CASSKGTGSLQNSPLHF
abundance: NA; j_gene: TRBJ2-1; d_gene: TRBD2; v_gene: TRBV9; CDR3nt: TGTGCCAGCAGCGTAGCGGGACTAGAGGCCCACAATGAGCAGTTCTTC; CDR3aa: CASSVAGLEAHNEQFF
abundance: NA; j_gene: TRBJ2-1; d_gene: TRBD2; v_gene: TRBV7-6; CDR3nt: TGTGCCAGCAGCCCTAAGACTAGCGCTCTCTCCAATGAGCAGTTCTTC; CDR3aa: CASSPKTSALSNEQFF
abundance: NA; j_gene: TRBJ2-7; d_gene: NA; v_gene: TRBV5-4; CDR3nt: TGTGCCAGCAGCTTGTTTACAGCCCCCTACGAGCAGTACTTC; CDR3aa: CASSLFTAPYEQYF
abundance: NA; j_gene: TRBJ2-2; d_gene: NA; v_gene: TRBV6-5; CDR3nt: TGTGCCAGCAGCTCCTCAGGGGTTGACACCGGGGAGCTGTTTTTT; CDR3aa: CASSSSGVDTGELFF
abundance: NA; j_gene: TRBJ2-7; d_gene: NA; v_gene: TRBV9; CDR3nt: TGTGCCAGCAGCGTAGGAGGTGGAACCTACGAGCAGTACTTC; CDR3aa: CASSVGGGTYEQYF
abundance: NA; j_gene: TRBJ1-5; d_gene: NA; v_gene: TRBV19; CDR3nt: TGTGCCAGTAGTATAGGACATGTGAACCATCAGCCCCAGCATTTT; CDR3aa: CASSIGHVNHQPQHF
abundance: NA; j_gene: TRBJ2-7; d_gene: NA; v_gene: TRBV10-1; CDR3nt: TGCGCCAGCAGTCACGACCAGCGTGAGCAGTACTTC; CDR3aa: CASSHDQREQYF
abundance: few; j_gene: TRBJ1-3; d_gene: NA; v_gene: TRBV6-1; CDR3nt: TGTGCCAGCAGTGTACTGGGGGGGGTAGGGGTCTCTGGAAACACCATATATTTT; CDR3aa: CASSVLGGVGVSGNTIYF
abundance: NA; j_gene: TRBJ2-5; d_gene: NA; v_gene: TRBV6-5; CDR3nt: TGTGCCAGCAGTTATGAAAAAGGGGGCCAAGAGACCCAGTACTTC; CDR3aa: CASSYEKGGQETQYF
abundance: once; j_gene: TRBJ2-7; d_gene: NA; v_gene: TRBV7-8; CDR3nt: TGTGCCAGCAGCTTACTTACAAGCTCCTACGAGCAGTACTTC; CDR3aa: CASSLLTSSYEQYF
abundance: NA; j_gene: TRBJ2-1; d_gene: TRBD2; v_gene: TRBV19; CDR3nt: TGTGCCAGTCAGGCGCAGGCTAGCGGGGCTCACAATGAGCAGTTCTTC; CDR3aa: CASQAQASGAHNEQFF